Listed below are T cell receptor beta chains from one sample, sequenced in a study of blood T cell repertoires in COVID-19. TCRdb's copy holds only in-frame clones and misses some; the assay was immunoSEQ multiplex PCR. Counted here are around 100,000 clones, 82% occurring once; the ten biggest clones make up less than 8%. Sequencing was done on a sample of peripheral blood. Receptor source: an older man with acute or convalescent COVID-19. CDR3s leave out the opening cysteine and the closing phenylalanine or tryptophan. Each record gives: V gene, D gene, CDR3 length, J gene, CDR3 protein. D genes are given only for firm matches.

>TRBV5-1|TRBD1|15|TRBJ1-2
ASSLGTGAPNREGYT
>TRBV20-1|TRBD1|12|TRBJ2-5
SASYTGAQETQY
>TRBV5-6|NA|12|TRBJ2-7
ASSLYSGAYEQY
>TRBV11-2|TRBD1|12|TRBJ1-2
ASTPDQGARGYT
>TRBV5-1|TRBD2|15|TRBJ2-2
ASSFRTSGMNTGELF
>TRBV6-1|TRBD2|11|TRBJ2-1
ASSETSGQEQF
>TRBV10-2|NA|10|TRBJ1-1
ASRDSSTEAF
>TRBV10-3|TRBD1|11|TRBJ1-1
AISDRDGTEAF
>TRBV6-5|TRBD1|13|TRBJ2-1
ASSLGQGVRDEQF
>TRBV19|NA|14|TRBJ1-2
ASSPDPPQGYYGYT
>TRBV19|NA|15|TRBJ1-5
ASTHPGGRNSNQPQH
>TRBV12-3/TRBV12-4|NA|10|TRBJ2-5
ASSLGAETQY
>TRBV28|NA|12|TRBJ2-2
ASSLQGRGSWLF
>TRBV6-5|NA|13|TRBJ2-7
ASTPYAQGAYEQY
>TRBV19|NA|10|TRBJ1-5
ASMEGFQPQH
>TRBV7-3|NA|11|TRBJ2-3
ASSLTRGDTQY
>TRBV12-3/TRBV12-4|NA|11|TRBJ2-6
ASRYSGANVLT